The TCR beta chain under discussion was sequenced for a study of shared clonotypes between healthy human individuals. Across the study: Three plates each covered CD4 naive and memory; CD8 naive two, CD8 memory one.

V was pared by 2 bases and J by 2 bases, with 12 bases between. This CDR3 has 16 amino acids. Looked up from germline, CDR1 is MDHEN and CDR2 is SYDVKM. Measured with immunoSEQ multiplex PCR; TCRdb has only the in-frame clones, and not every one. The sample includes about 2 million clones, roughly 95% of them seen just once. Cells designated naive CD8 were CD45RO-negative and were positively selected for CCR7, with terminally differentiated effector memory CD45RA+ cells excluded. The rearrangement links TRBV28 to TRBJ2-2; D is unresolved. This clonotype was obtained from a man in his late teens or twenties in good health. The material sequenced was naive CD8+ T cells sorted from blood. CDR3: CASSLIPSPNTGELFF. In DNA form, the CDR3 reads TGTGCCAGCAGTTTAATCCCTTCTCCCAACACCGGGGAGCTGTTTTTT.